One and the same sample provided the 7 T cell receptor beta chains below, sequenced in a study of tumor-infiltrating lymphocytes in primary liver carcinoma. Scientists recovered RNA and DNA together from approximately 20-30 mg of unsorted bulk tissue. Total RNA amounting to roughly 450 ng was the source from which TCR beta cDNA was made with a constant-region primer. TCR beta libraries came from three nested multiplex PCR rounds using slightly modified ARM-PCR. Both of the initial two PCR rounds ran for about 11 cycles and employed TRBV1-TRBV30 forward primers alongside a C-beta reverse primer. MiXCR, applied by TCRdb to the multiplex PCR reads, yields one record per CDR3 protein. In the table there are about 110,000 distinct CDR3 sequences, 55% to 65% of which are singletons. The sample comprised liver tumor tissue from sampling region 1. Subset: tumor region T1, superior pole. Receptor source: a woman aged 55-69 years with primary liver carcinoma and hepatitis B virus infection.

Notes on this clonotype: The junction differs from germline at one of its ends, possibly a read error. V is TRBV14 and J is TRBJ2-1; 8 bases agree with TRBD2. CDR3 length: 17 amino acids. CDR1 is SGHDN and CDR2 is FVKESK in the germline V gene. The CDR3 protein is CASNQEYETSVSLEQFF. CDR3 nucleotides: TGTGCCAGCAACCAAGAGTACGAGACTAGCGTTTCACTCGAGCAGTTCTTC.

This clonotype was seen repeatedly, ten times or more. V and J are TRBV29-1 and TRBJ2-2; D call uncertain. Between the trimmed V and J ends, which lost 4 bases and 1 base, there was a span of 4 bases. Germline CDR1 is SQVTM and CDR2 is ANQGSEA. The CDR3 extends over 12 amino acids. DNA of the CDR3: TGCAGCGTTGCTGGGAACACCGGGGAGCTGTTTTTT. As protein: CSVAGNTGELFF.

The chain uses TRBV10-3 and TRBJ2-3; 7 bases match TRBD1. Germline CDR1 and CDR2: ENHRY and SYGVKD. The junction had 13 bases not matched to a gene; V was cut back by 7 bases and J by 0 bases. This CDR3 has 17 residues. The CDR3 spells CAIKAHRQGRSTDTQYF. The CDR3, as DNA: TGTGCCATCAAAGCCCACCGACAGGGAAGGAGCACAGATACGCAGTATTTT.

This clonotype was counted ten times or more. This sequence joins TRBV6-6 and TRBJ2-5; 11 bases match TRBD1. The V gene's germline CDR1 is MNHNY and CDR2 SVGAGI (reference sequence). This CDR3 has 16 amino acids. Trimming cost V 2 bases and J 4 bases; bases outside gene matches: 6. The DNA for the CDR3 is TGTGCCAGCAGTTACGAGGACAGGGGGCCCCTAGAGACCCAGTACTTC. Encoded protein: CASSYEDRGPLETQYF.

This clonotype was observed many times. The chain links TRBV6-2 or TRBV6-3 to TRBJ2-3, with 7 positions matching TRBD2. J gave up 0 bases and V 6 bases, and 18 bases lay outside the gene matches. This CDR3 is built from 19 residues. In germline, CDR1 is MNHEY, CDR2 SVGEGT. CDR3: CASRNPSGWLWSSTDTQYF. CDR3 DNA: TGTGCCAGCAGAAATCCTAGCGGTTGGCTTTGGTCTAGCACAGATACGCAGTATTTT.

This clonotype was seen a few times. This rearrangement joins TRBV5-5 to TRBJ1-3; 9 nucleotides align to TRBD1. This CDR3 region has 16 residues. The V and J ends lost 0 bases and 4 bases, in that order; junction bases with no gene match: 5. CDR1 SGHKS and CDR2 YYEKEE come from the germline V gene (reference sequence). CDR3 loop: CASSLVPTGGGNTIYF. CDR3 bases: TGTGCCAGCAGCTTGGTCCCGACAGGGGGAGGAAACACCATATATTTT.

Only a few counts were recorded for this clonotype. A much larger clone lies a single base off, so this may be a read error. The genes are TRBV28 and TRBJ1-1; possibly TRBD1 for D (5 bases). V lost 6 bases to trimming and J lost 4 bases, with 15 bases between them. The CDR3 totals 14 residues. The germline CDR1 and CDR2 sequences are MDHEN and SYDVKM. CDR3 amino acids: CASSPGDAGTEAFF. The DNA of the CDR3 is TGTGCCAGCAGCCCGGGGGACGCGGGCACTGAAGCTTTCTTT.